This is a list of T cell receptor beta chains from one sample in a study of blood T cell repertoires in COVID-19. Data came from immunoSEQ multiplex PCR; TCRdb stores just in-frame clones and leaves some out. The table shows 110,000 or so clones, with about 80% occurring only once. Sequenced: peripheral blood. The receptors were gathered from a woman aged 70-85 years with acute or convalescent COVID-19. CDR3s include the opening cysteine and the closing phenylalanine or tryptophan. D genes are given only for firm matches. Not every row has a clone size; where given, it reads once, few, many or a size class.

D | J | V | size | CDR3 | DNA
NA | TRBJ1-4 | TRBV30 | NA | CAWRKGAAIGEKLFF | TGTGCCTGGAGGAAAGGGGCCGCGATCGGGGAAAAACTGTTTTTT
NA | TRBJ1-2 | TRBV2 | NA | CASSVLRTGYGYTF | TGTGCCAGCAGTGTTCTCCGCACGGGCTATGGCTACACCTTC
NA | TRBJ1-5 | TRBV28 | once | CASSLERNQPQHF | TGTGCCAGCAGTTTGGAGCGCAATCAGCCCCAGCATTTT
TRBD2 | TRBJ2-3 | TRBV19 | NA | CASSKLAGASTDTQYF | TGTGCCAGTAGTAAACTAGCGGGGGCGTCCACAGATACGCAGTATTTT
NA | TRBJ1-1 | TRBV10-2 | NA | CASSGGVSYTEAFF | TGCGCCAGCAGTGGTGGAGTATCATACACTGAAGCTTTCTTT
NA | TRBJ2-7 | TRBV7-9 | few | CASSLAGAYEQYF | TGTGCCAGCAGCTTAGCGGGAGCCTACGAGCAGTACTTC
TRBD1 | TRBJ2-3 | TRBV10-3 | NA | CAISESFKTGSVDTQYF | TGTGCCATCAGTGAGTCGTTTAAGACAGGGTCGGTAGATACGCAGTATTTT
TRBD2 | TRBJ2-3 | TRBV10-1 | NA | CASSAIAGGPTDTQYF | TGCGCCAGCAGTGCTATAGCGGGGGGTCCCACAGATACGCAGTATTTT
NA | TRBJ2-2 | TRBV5-1 | NA | CASSLVAGANTGELFF | TGCGCCAGCAGCTTGGTGGCGGGGGCAAACACCGGGGAGCTGTTTTTT
NA | TRBJ1-2 | TRBV4-1 | NA | CASSQEAIYGYTF | TGCGCCAGCAGCCAAGAGGCAATTTATGGCTACACCTTC
NA | TRBJ1-2 | TRBV7-8 | NA | CASSLRKGDGYTF | TGTGCCAGCAGCCTCAGGAAGGGGGATGGCTACACCTTC
NA | TRBJ2-2 | TRBV10-1 | NA | CASSESYNTGELFF | TGCGCCAGCAGTGAGTCCTATAACACCGGGGAGCTGTTTTTT
TRBD2 | TRBJ2-1 | TRBV10-3 | NA | CAITEAGGINEEQFF | TGTGCCATCACCGAAGCGGGGGGAATTAATGAAGAGCAGTTCTTC
NA | TRBJ1-5 | TRBV30 | NA | CAWSPNQGQPQHF | TGTGCCTGGAGCCCGAATCAGGGCCAGCCCCAGCATTTT
NA | TRBJ2-7 | TRBV3-1/TRBV3-2 | few | CASSHSSFYEQYF | TGTGCCAGCAGCCATTCTAGCTTCTACGAGCAGTACTTC
NA | TRBJ1-1 | TRBV27 | NA | CASSSRAGNTEAFF | TGTGCCAGCAGTTCGCGGGCAGGGAACACTGAAGCTTTCTTT
NA | TRBJ1-2 | TRBV9 | NA | CASSVNTGGYTF | TGTGCCAGCAGCGTAAATACCGGTGGCTACACCTTC
NA | TRBJ1-6 | TRBV6-1 | few | CASSEGLNNSPLHF | TGTGCCAGCAGTGAGGGACTGAATAATTCACCCCTCCACTTT
TRBD1 | TRBJ2-2 | TRBV25-1 | NA | CASSEDRGYTGELFF | TGTGCCAGCAGTGAGGACAGGGGTTACACCGGGGAGCTGTTTTTT
NA | TRBJ1-2 | TRBV7-9 | NA | CASSLALTAGGYTF | TGTGCCAGCAGCTTAGCCCTAACTGCGGGTGGCTACACCTTC
NA | TRBJ1-6 | TRBV5-1 | NA | CASAQGGRDSPLHF | TGCGCCAGCGCACAGGGTGGTCGGGATTCACCCCTCCACTTT
TRBD2 | TRBJ2-3 | TRBV18 | NA | CASSSQLLSPGLVTDTQYF | TGTGCCAGCTCATCCCAACTACTATCTCCGGGACTAGTCACAGATACGCAGTATTTT
TRBD1 | TRBJ1-1 | TRBV6-6 | NA | CASSPGGSYTEAFF | TGTGCCAGCAGTCCAGGGGGTTCGTACACTGAAGCTTTCTTT
TRBD1 | TRBJ1-1 | TRBV4-1 | NA | CASSLNRGGNTEAFF | TGCGCCAGCAGCCTAAACAGGGGAGGGAACACTGAAGCTTTCTTT
TRBD1 | TRBJ2-5 | TRBV5-1 | NA | CASSLTGTGGRETQYF | TGCGCCAGCAGCTTGACCGGGACAGGGGGCAGAGAGACCCAGTACTTC
TRBD1 | TRBJ2-7 | TRBV27 | NA | CASSPWRQGAIEQYF | TGTGCCAGCAGTCCCTGGAGGCAGGGGGCTATCGAGCAGTACTTC
NA | TRBJ1-5 | TRBV28 | NA | CASSPHGQPQHF | TGTGCCAGCAGTCCGCACGGGCAGCCCCAGCATTTT
TRBD1 | TRBJ2-5 | TRBV28 | NA | CASSLTTPGQQETQYF | TGTGCCAGCAGTTTGACAACCCCGGGACAGCAAGAGACCCAGTACTTC
TRBD1 | TRBJ2-2 | TRBV18 | NA | CASSPRQGNTGELFF | TGTGCCAGCTCCCCCAGACAGGGAAACACCGGGGAGCTGTTTTTT
NA | TRBJ2-3 | TRBV19 | NA | CASSIVGATDTQYF | TGTGCCAGTAGTATAGTTGGGGCTACAGATACGCAGTATTTT
NA | TRBJ1-5 | TRBV3-1/TRBV3-2 | NA | CASSQGGLNSNQPQHF | TGTGCCAGCAGCCAGGGGGGACTCAATAGCAATCAGCCCCAGCATTTT
TRBD2 | TRBJ2-5 | TRBV15 | NA | CATSRGPPSGGAETQYF | TGTGCCACCAGCAGAGGGCCCCCTAGCGGGGGGGCGGAGACCCAGTACTTC
NA | TRBJ1-1 | TRBV29-1 | few | CSVEKGSRTEAFF | TGCAGCGTTGAAAAGGGGTCGCGGACTGAAGCTTTCTTT
TRBD2 | TRBJ2-5 | TRBV6-5 | NA | CASSNSGGAGETQYF | TGTGCCAGCAGTAATAGCGGGGGGGCCGGTGAGACCCAGTACTTC
TRBD1 | TRBJ1-1 | TRBV5-5 | NA | CASSPQGAGNTEAFF | TGTGCCAGCAGCCCGCAGGGGGCTGGAAACACTGAAGCTTTCTTT
TRBD1 | TRBJ2-7 | TRBV27 | NA | CASRIFRDRGSEQYF | TGTGCCAGCAGAATTTTCCGGGACAGGGGGTCCGAGCAGTACTTC
NA | TRBJ1-5 | TRBV19 | NA | CASSTRHNSNQPQHF | TGTGCCAGTAGTACTCGACACAATAGCAATCAGCCCCAGCATTTT
TRBD2 | TRBJ2-6 | TRBV9 | NA | CASSVTLAGPGSGANVLTF | TGTGCCAGCAGCGTAACACTAGCGGGGCCCGGCTCTGGGGCCAACGTCCTGACTTTC
NA | TRBJ1-3 | TRBV10-3 | NA | CAIQVSSGNTIYF | TGTGCCATCCAGGTTAGCTCTGGAAACACCATATATTTT
NA | TRBJ2-1 | TRBV7-9 | NA | CASSRGQGPNEEQFF | TGTGCCAGCAGCCGAGGACAAGGCCCCAATGAGGAGCAGTTCTTC
NA | TRBJ2-1 | TRBV3-1/TRBV3-2 | NA | CASTQRNNEQFF | TGTGCCAGCACCCAGCGGAACAATGAGCAGTTCTTC
TRBD1 | TRBJ1-5 | TRBV19 | NA | CASSIGRQGNQPQHF | TGTGCCAGTAGTATAGGCCGACAGGGTAATCAGCCCCAGCATTTT
TRBD2 | TRBJ2-3 | TRBV14 | NA | CASSQDRLAGSTDTQYF | TGTGCCAGCAGCCAAGATCGGCTAGCGGGGAGCACAGATACGCAGTATTTT
NA | TRBJ2-1 | TRBV18 | NA | CASSPPKRDEQFF | TGTGCCAGCTCACCCCCTAAACGCGATGAGCAGTTCTTC
TRBD1 | TRBJ1-5 | TRBV27 | NA | CASSLEGARNQPQHF | TGTGCCAGCAGTTTGGAGGGGGCCCGAAATCAGCCCCAGCATTTT
NA | TRBJ1-1 | TRBV19 | NA | CASSMGRGWTEAFF | TGTGCCAGTAGTATGGGTAGGGGGTGGACTGAAGCTTTCTTT
NA | TRBJ1-4 | TRBV5-1 | NA | CASSLSGSDTNEKLFF | TGCGCCAGCAGCTTGAGTGGTAGCGATACTAATGAAAAACTGTTTTTT
NA | TRBJ1-2 | TRBV9 | NA | CASSVDRLANYGYTF | TGTGCCAGCAGCGTAGATCGGCTAGCTAACTATGGCTACACCTTC